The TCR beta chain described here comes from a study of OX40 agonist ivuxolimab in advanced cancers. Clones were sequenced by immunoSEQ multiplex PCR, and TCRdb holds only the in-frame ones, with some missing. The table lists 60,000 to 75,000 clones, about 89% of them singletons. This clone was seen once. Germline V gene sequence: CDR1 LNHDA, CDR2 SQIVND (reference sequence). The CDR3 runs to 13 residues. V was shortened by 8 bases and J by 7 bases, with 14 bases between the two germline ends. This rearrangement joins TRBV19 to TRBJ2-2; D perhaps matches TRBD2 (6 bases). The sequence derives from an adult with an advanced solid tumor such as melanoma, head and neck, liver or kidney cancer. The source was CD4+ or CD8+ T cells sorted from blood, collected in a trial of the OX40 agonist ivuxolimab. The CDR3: CASSGVVIGELFF. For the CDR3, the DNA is TGTGCCAGTTCGGGGGTAGTAATCGGGGAGCTGTTTTTT. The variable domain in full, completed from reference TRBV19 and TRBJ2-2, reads DGGITQSPKYLFRKEGQNVTLSCEQNLNHDAMYWYRQDPGQGLRLIYYSQIVNDFQKGDIAEGYSVSREKKESFPLTVTSAQKNPTAFYLCASSGVVIGELFFGEGSRLTVL.